These T cell receptor beta chains were read from a single sample in a study of beta chain features in type 1 diabetes. Sequenced by immunoSEQ multiplex PCR; TCRdb stores in-frame clones only, minus some. The data show 350,000 to 450,000 clones, around 16% seen once. Sequences were obtained from naive CD4+ T cells from blood. These receptors were collected from a woman younger than 35 in good health. CDR3s include the opening cysteine and the closing phenylalanine or tryptophan. D genes are given only for firm matches. Some rows have no size entry. The others give once, few or many, or a class for an expanded clone.

j_call | d_call | v_call | clone_size | cdr3_aa | cdr3_nt
TRBJ2-1 | . | TRBV28 | . | CASSLIGANEQFF | TGTGCCAGCAGTTTAATAGGGGCCAATGAGCAGTTCTTC
TRBJ1-2 | . | TRBV29-1 | few | CSVVPRTDYGYTF | TGCAGCGTTGTTCCCAGGACAGACTATGGCTACACCTTC
TRBJ2-6 | . | TRBV7-3 | . | CASAGSGANVLTF | TGTGCCAGCGCAGGATCTGGGGCCAACGTCCTGACTTTC
TRBJ2-1 | TRBD1 | TRBV5-1 | . | CASSLRDRGGNEQFF | TGCGCCAGCAGCTTGAGGGACAGGGGGGGCAATGAGCAGTTCTTC
TRBJ2-1 | . | TRBV30 | . | CAWSGGREIPLPQFF | TGTGCCTGGAGTGGGGGGCGGGAGATCCCCCTCCCGCAGTTCTTC
TRBJ1-2 | . | TRBV9 | . | CASSVSPLGGYGYTF | TGTGCCAGCAGCGTATCCCCTTTGGGGGGCTATGGCTACACCTTC
TRBJ2-1 | TRBD2 | TRBV27 | . | CASSLREAFNEQFF | TGTGCCAGCAGTTTGCGGGAGGCATTCAATGAGCAGTTCTTC
TRBJ2-1 | . | TRBV29-1 | . | CSVEGRVSSYNEQFF | TGCAGCGTTGAAGGGAGGGTTAGCTCCTACAATGAGCAGTTCTTC
TRBJ1-2 | TRBD1 | TRBV7-8 | . | CASSLGQTYGYTF | TGTGCCAGCAGCTTGGGACAGACCTATGGCTACACCTTC
TRBJ1-1 | . | TRBV30 | . | CAWSPPFRGFTSEAFF | TGTGCCTGGAGTCCCCCCTTCAGGGGCTTTACATCTGAAGCTTTCTTT
TRBJ1-5 | TRBD1 | TRBV25-1 | . | CASRGTGVSNQPQHF | TGTGCCAGCAGAGGGACAGGGGTGAGCAATCAGCCCCAGCATTTT
TRBJ2-7 | TRBD2 | TRBV15 | few | CATSSALSGTLSYEQYF | TGTGCCACCAGCAGTGCCCTTAGCGGGACCCTCTCCTACGAGCAGTACTTC
TRBJ2-3 | TRBD2 | TRBV7-2 | few | CASSLAGTSRTDTQYF | TGTGCCAGCAGCCTAGCGGGGACTTCCCGAACAGATACGCAGTATTTT
TRBJ2-7 | . | TRBV9 | . | CASSVTAYNEQYF | TGTGCCAGCAGCGTAACAGCCTATAACGAGCAGTACTTC
TRBJ1-5 | . | TRBV18 | . | CASSPDSNQPQHF | TGTGCCAGCTCACCGGACTCCAATCAGCCCCAGCATTTT
TRBJ2-3 | . | TRBV30 | few | CAWSMWSTSTDTQYF | TGTGCCTGGAGTATGTGGAGCACTAGCACAGATACGCAGTATTTT
TRBJ1-1 | . | TRBV4-3 | . | CASSQIGQKTEAFF | TGCGCCAGCAGCCAGATTGGACAGAAGACTGAAGCTTTCTTT
TRBJ2-1 | . | TRBV9 | few | CASSPIGGRIYNEQFF | TGTGCCAGCAGCCCAATTGGGGGGAGGATCTACAATGAGCAGTTCTTC
TRBJ1-2 | TRBD1 | TRBV7-2 | . | CASSPYPGQGYGYTF | TGTGCCAGCAGCCCCTACCCGGGACAGGGATATGGCTACACCTTC
TRBJ1-1 | . | TRBV2 | few | CASRVGQGRPNTEAFF | TGTGCCAGCAGGGTTGGTCAGGGAAGGCCGAACACTGAAGCTTTCTTT
TRBJ2-1 | TRBD2 | TRBV23-1 | many | CASVEGAGNRRNEQFF | TGCGCCAGCGTCGAGGGAGCGGGAAATCGCCGGAATGAGCAGTTCTTC
TRBJ2-5 | TRBD2 | TRBV30 | few | CAWVPDGIAGVSETQYF | TGTGCCTGGGTTCCAGATGGGATAGCGGGAGTCTCAGAGACCCAGTACTTC
TRBJ2-7 | . | TRBV30 | . | CAWSVGRYEQYF | TGTGCCTGGAGTGTTGGGCGTTACGAGCAGTACTTC
TRBJ2-3 | TRBD2 | TRBV9 | . | CASSPGGARADTQYF | TGTGCCAGCAGCCCCGGGGGGGCCCGTGCAGATACGCAGTATTTT
TRBJ2-1 | TRBD1 | TRBV7-9 | . | CASSSLTGGHEQFF | TGTGCCAGCAGCTCCCTGACAGGGGGGCATGAGCAGTTCTTC
TRBJ2-5 | . | TRBV2 | . | CASRLQGRRETQYF | TGTGCCAGCAGACTCCAGGGGAGACGAGAGACCCAGTACTTC
TRBJ2-7 | TRBD2 | TRBV4-1 | few | CASSQATSGSSYEQYF | TGCGCCAGCAGCCAAGCCACTAGCGGGAGCTCCTACGAGCAGTACTTC
TRBJ2-5 | TRBD2 | TRBV15 | . | CATNLAGAETQYF | TGTGCCACCAACCTAGCGGGAGCAGAGACCCAGTACTTC
TRBJ2-3 | . | TRBV9 | . | CASSVVRGSADTQYF | TGTGCCAGCAGCGTAGTTCGGGGGTCGGCAGATACGCAGTATTTT
TRBJ1-2 | . | TRBV7-9 | few | CASSLDGGGFYGYTF | TGTGCCAGCAGCTTAGATGGCGGGGGATTCTATGGCTACACCTTC
TRBJ1-1 | . | TRBV18 | . | CASSPLQENTEAFF | TGTGCCAGCTCACCATTACAGGAGAACACTGAAGCTTTCTTT
TRBJ2-3 | TRBD1 | TRBV5-4 | . | CASSLGAGGPDTQYF | TGTGCCAGCAGCTTGGGCGCAGGGGGTCCAGATACGCAGTATTTT
TRBJ2-7 | . | TRBV7-2 | . | CASRGEDRSYEQYF | TGTGCCAGCCGCGGGGAGGACCGCTCCTACGAGCAGTACTTC
TRBJ1-5 | . | TRBV2 | . | CASSPTYQPQHF | TGTGCCAGCAGTCCCACTTATCAGCCCCAGCATTTT
TRBJ2-7 | TRBD1 | TRBV7-9 | . | CASSSSQGAYFEQYF | TGTGCCAGCAGCTCCTCACAGGGGGCGTATTTCGAGCAGTACTTC
TRBJ2-7 | . | TRBV29-1 | . | CSVERGFSLNEQYF | TGCAGCGTTGAACGAGGGTTCTCGTTAAACGAGCAGTACTTC
TRBJ2-7 | . | TRBV4-2 | few | CASSQDSGVGYEQYF | TGTGCCAGCAGCCAAGATTCGGGAGTGGGGTACGAGCAGTACTTC
TRBJ2-3 | . | TRBV10-3 | few | CAISDLVSDTQYF | TGTGCCATCAGTGACTTAGTCTCAGATACGCAGTATTTT
TRBJ2-2 | . | TRBV7-3 | . | CASSLMGPTNTGELFF | TGTGCCAGCAGCTTGATGGGGCCGACGAACACCGGGGAGCTGTTTTTT
TRBJ1-5 | . | TRBV30 | . | CAWSVPVSNQPQHF | TGTGCCTGGAGTGTACCAGTGAGCAATCAGCCCCAGCATTTT
TRBJ1-1 | . | TRBV29-1 | . | CSVVRRLKTEAFF | TGCAGCGTTGTGAGGAGATTAAAGACTGAAGCTTTCTTT
TRBJ2-5 | TRBD2 | TRBV18 | . | CASSPGTSWTQYF | TGTGCCAGCTCACCGGGGACTAGTTGGACCCAGTACTTC
TRBJ2-3 | TRBD2 | TRBV30 | few | CAWIPRLAGRTDTQYF | TGTGCCTGGATCCCGCGACTAGCGGGACGCACAGATACGCAGTATTTT
TRBJ2-5 | TRBD2 | TRBV7-2 | . | CASSSAGGTQYF | TGTGCCAGCAGCAGCGCGGGGGGGACCCAGTACTTC
TRBJ2-1 | . | TRBV29-1 | few | CSVGTGGAGMQFF | TGCAGCGTCGGAACTGGAGGGGCAGGGATGCAGTTCTTC